The rows below give T cell receptor beta chains drawn from one sample of a study of shared clonotypes between healthy human individuals. Profiling relied on immunoSEQ multiplex PCR, and the TCRdb table lists in-frame clones only, not all of them. The table shows about 1.5 million clones, with roughly 98% occurring only once. What was sequenced was naive CD4+ T cells sorted from blood. Receptors originate from a man younger than 45 in good health. The CDR3 runs from the conserved cysteine through the conserved F or W. A D gene is named only where the DNA matches it firmly. Where a row states a size, it is once, few, many or the class of an expanded clone; other rows omit it.

abundance	v_gene	d_gene	j_gene	CDR3nt	CDR3aa
-	TRBV5-1	TRBD1	TRBJ1-2	TGCGCCAGCAGCTGGGACAGGGGCCCCTATGGCTACACCTTC	CASSWDRGPYGYTF
once	TRBV29-1	-	TRBJ2-5	TGCAGCGTTGAATTAGTGGTACAAGAGACCCAGTACTTC	CSVELVVQETQYF
-	TRBV28	-	TRBJ2-5	TGTGCCAGCAGTGCCTTGGGAGCGGGAGAGACCCAGTACTTC	CASSALGAGETQYF
-	TRBV30	-	TRBJ1-2	TGTGCCTGGCGGGCCGGGACAAAGAAAGATGGCTACACCTTC	CAWRAGTKKDGYTF
-	TRBV2	-	TRBJ1-5	TGTGCCAGCAGGCTGGATGGGGGCCAGCCCCAGCATTTT	CASRLDGGQPQHF
-	TRBV2	TRBD1	TRBJ2-7	TGTGCCAGCAGGCGGACAGGGAGCTACGAGCAGTACTTC	CASRRTGSYEQYF
-	TRBV10-3	-	TRBJ1-1	TGTGCCATCAAAGACCCTAACACTGAAGCTTTCTTT	CAIKDPNTEAFF
once	TRBV5-1	TRBD1	TRBJ2-5	TGCGCCAGCAGCACCGGGACAGGGTTCGAGGAGACCCAGTACTTC	CASSTGTGFEETQYF
-	TRBV7-2	-	TRBJ1-5	TGTGCCAGCAGCTTAGTGAAGGGCCAGCCCCAGCATTTT	CASSLVKGQPQHF
-	TRBV7-2	-	TRBJ2-7	TGTGCCAGCAGCTTACAGGGGGAGCAGTACTTC	CASSLQGEQYF
-	TRBV10-3	-	TRBJ2-1	TGTGCCATCGCTTCGGGAATAGTGGGGAACAATGAGCAGTTCTTC	CAIASGIVGNNEQFF
-	TRBV7-9	TRBD2	TRBJ2-1	TGTGCCAGCAGCCGGACTAGCGGGAGGGCCGGGGTCCTTGAGCAGTTCTTC	CASSRTSGRAGVLEQFF
-	TRBV5-4	-	TRBJ2-1	TGTGCCAGCAGCTTGGAGGGACCACGGGGTGAGCAGTTCTTC	CASSLEGPRGEQFF
-	TRBV7-9	TRBD2	TRBJ2-5	TGTGCCAGCAGCCCCAGCGGGAGCGAGACCCAGTACTTC	CASSPSGSETQYF
-	TRBV5-1	-	TRBJ1-1	TGCGCCAGCAGCTTGGGCCCTCTGAACACTGAAGCTTTCTTT	CASSLGPLNTEAFF
-	TRBV28	-	TRBJ2-3	TGTGCCAGCAAGATTCCAGGAAGATCTAGCACAGATACGCAGTATTTT	CASKIPGRSSTDTQYF
-	TRBV7-3	TRBD1	TRBJ1-1	TGTGCCAGCAGCGGGGACAGAGGGAACGAAGCTTTCTTT	CASSGDRGNEAFF
-	TRBV5-4	TRBD2	TRBJ2-7	TGTGCCAGCAGCTTGAGCGGGATCTTGGGCGAGCAGTACTTC	CASSLSGILGEQYF
-	TRBV29-1	TRBD1	TRBJ1-1	TGCAGCGTTGAGGGCAGGGACAGGAGAACTGAAGCTTTCTTT	CSVEGRDRRTEAFF
-	TRBV11-2	-	TRBJ2-1	TGTGCCAGCAGCAATCGGTGGGCTAGGTTCTTC	CASSNRWARFF